This T cell receptor beta chain was recovered during a study of Ad26.COV2.S vaccination and SARS-CoV-2 variants. Study-wide results and caveats: Those who received the vaccine showed greater spike-specific TCR breadth than those given placebo. Researchers cautioned that TCR breadth and depth analyses may have underestimated total T cell responses. The authors reported substantial breadth in spike-specific CD8+ and CD4+ T cell responses after vaccination.

Note on this clone: Its antigen remains unidentified.

The CDR3 has 16 residues. After removal of 0 bases from V and 1 base from J, the junction contained 5 bases not matched to a gene. Germline lookup yields CDR1 SGHNT and CDR2 YYREEE (reference sequence). The assay was immunoSEQ multiplex PCR, and TCRdb's table has in-frame clones only and misses some. Of about 350,000 clones in the sample, just over 90% were seen once. The V gene is TRBV5-4, the J gene TRBJ2-3; TRBD1 aligns across 7 bases. The sequences come from peripheral blood, collected after recovery from COVID-19. The TCR sequence derives from a human donor who had recovered from COVID-19. The CDR3: CASSLALGQGTDTQYF. The CDR3 DNA follows: TGTGCCAGCAGCTTGGCTTTAGGACAGGGCACAGATACGCAGTATTTT. The entire variable domain, with the rest obtained from reference TRBV5-4 and TRBJ2-3, is as follows: ETGVTQSPTHLIKTRGQQVTLRCSSQSGHNTVSWYQQALGQGPQFIFQYYREEENGRGNFPPRFSGLQFPNYSSELNVNALELDDSALYLCASSLALGQGTDTQYFGPGTRLTVL.